This T cell receptor beta chain was captured by sequencing in a study of early T cells in non-severe SARS-CoV-2 infection. This clonotype was counted at least ten times. Per germline, CDR1 SNHLY and CDR2 FYNNEI. The V end was cut by 3 bases, the J end by 7 bases, with 9 bases between. There are 12 residues in the CDR3. MiXCR was run by TCRdb on the 5' RACE reads, yielding one entry per CDR3 protein. This table has approximately 20,000 distinct CDR3 sequences, 4% to 4.5% appearing once. Sequencing was carried out using whole blood. The clonotype originates from an adult who was a healthcare worker with PCR-confirmed SARS-CoV-2 infection or an uninfected control (not recorded which). The rearrangement links TRBV2 to TRBJ1-2, with D uncertain. The CDR3 region is CASSEESGGYTF. CDR3 DNA: TGTGCCAGCAGTGAGGAAAGCGGTGGCTACACCTTC.